One sample yielded the 27 T cell receptor beta chains listed below, sequenced in a study of blood T cell repertoires in COVID-19 (dated by TCRdb to the early 2020s). The library relied on the immunoSEQ multiplex PCR assay. Imported from immuneACCESS, the table was reduced by TCRdb to in-frame sequences with V and J called. These copies leave out some clones; in studies compared against another copy, an unresolved V gene accounts for under half, and the cause of the remainder is not known. The sample includes approximately 140,000 clones, with almost 85% observed a single time. Jointly, the top ten make up 5.5% of the sample. Sequenced material: PBMCs or T cells enriched from blood (not recorded which). These TCRs come from a man aged 40-50 years with acute COVID-19.

Here the CDR3 reads CASSQTLRGGEKLFF. Here the CDR3 DNA reads TGTGCCAGCAGCCAAACCCTAAGGGGTGGAGAAAAACTGTTTTTT. The chain recombines TRBV7-9 with TRBJ1-4, with D perhaps TRBD1 (5 bases). The CDR3 totals 15 residues. CDR1 SEHNR and CDR2 FQNEAQ come from the germline V gene (reference sequence). V was trimmed by 5 bases and J by 8 bases, leaving 18 bases between them.

V usage is TRBV7-9 and J usage is TRBJ1-1; D call uncertain. V was trimmed by 1 base and J by 6 bases, leaving 6 bases between them. The CDR3 is 12 amino acids. CDR1 SEHNR and CDR2 FQNEAQ come from the germline V gene (reference sequence). CDR3 residues: CASSLGESEAFF. For the CDR3, the DNA is TGTGCCAGCAGCTTAGGCGAATCTGAAGCTTTCTTT.

The rearrangement uses TRBV15 and TRBJ2-1; TRBD2 agrees at 10 bases. The CDR3 totals 15 residues. V lost 4 bases and J lost 7; bases outside the gene matches: 7. Germline CDR1 and CDR2: LNHNV and YYDKDF (reference sequence). CDR3 protein: CATSNAASGSNEQFF. The CDR3, as DNA: TGTGCCACCAGCAACGCGGCTAGCGGGAGTAATGAGCAGTTCTTC.

DNA for the CDR3: TGCAGTATGACAGCTGAAGCTTTCTTT. Translating gives CSMTAEAFF. V gene TRBV20-1 combines with J gene TRBJ1-1, with D maybe TRBD1 (5 bases). Per germline, CDR1 DFQATT and CDR2 SNEGSKA (reference sequence). V gave up 8 bases and J gave up 6 bases, with 7 bases separating them. This CDR3 has 9 amino acids.

This clone appeared a single time. The chain joins TRBV9 to TRBJ2-1; 8 nucleotides align to TRBD2. The CDR3 is 15 amino acids. From germline, CDR1 is SGDLS and CDR2 YYNGEE. V gave up 1 base and J gave up 4 bases; unmatched junction bases: 4. The CDR3 region has the DNA TGTGCCAGCAGCGTAATAGCGGGACCTTACAATGAGCAGTTCTTC. Translation: CASSVIAGPYNEQFF.

The chain uses TRBV5-1 and TRBJ1-3; D gene uncertain. Trimming pared 0 bases from V and 0 bases from J, leaving 16 bases between. This CDR3 has 18 residues. Per the germline V gene, CDR1 is SGHRS and CDR2 is YFSETQ. CDR3 loop: CASSLVPELRASGNTIYF. The DNA of the CDR3 is TGCGCCAGCAGCTTGGTCCCAGAACTACGAGCCTCTGGAAACACCATATATTTT.

This rearrangement joins TRBV2 to TRBJ2-2; 7 bases agree with TRBD1. Germline V lookup: CDR1 SNHLY, CDR2 FYNNEI. The V segment lost 6 bases and the J segment 0 bases; nucleotides outside the gene matches: 4. The CDR3 consists of 15 residues. The CDR3 DNA reads as TGTGCCAGCAGGAAGGGGACAGCGAACACCGGGGAGCTGTTTTTT. It yields the protein CASRKGTANTGELFF.

The CDR3 protein is CASSLQTGVTGELFF. DNA for the CDR3: TGTGCCAGCAGCTTGCAAACAGGGGTCACCGGGGAGCTGTTTTTT. The chain has TRBV7-6 and TRBJ2-2; 7 nucleotides align to TRBD1. CDR1 is SGHVS and CDR2 is FNYEAQ in the germline V gene. The CDR3 spans 15 residues. With V trimmed by 3 bases and J by 4 bases, 5 bases remained unmatched. Full variable domain (missing parts from reference TRBV7-6 and TRBJ2-2): GAGVSQSPRYKVTKRGQDVALRCDPISGHVSLYWYRQALGQGPEFLTYFNYEAQQDKSGLPNDRFSAERPEGSISTLTIQRTEQRDSAMYRCASSLQTGVTGELFFGEGSRLTVL.

The chain combines TRBV28 with TRBJ1-1; 8 positions match TRBD1. Per the germline V gene, CDR1 is MDHEN and CDR2 is SYDVKM. This CDR3 has 14 residues. Germline trimming cut 3 bases from V and 3 bases from J; bases unmatched to any gene: 3. CDR3 loop: CASSLTGADTEAFF. Here the CDR3 DNA reads TGTGCCAGCAGTTTGACAGGGGCGGACACTGAAGCTTTCTTT. The variable domain in full, completed from reference TRBV28 and TRBJ1-1, reads DVKVTQSSRYLVKRTGEKVFLECVQDMDHENMFWYRQDPGLGLRLIYFSYDVKMKEKGDIPEGYSVSREKKERFSLILESASTNQTSMYLCASSLTGADTEAFFGQGTRLTVV.

CDR3 bases: TGTGCCAGCAGCCTAAGAACAGGGGACCCAGCCTATGGCTACACCTTC. Residues: CASSLRTGDPAYGYTF. The chain recombines TRBV3-1 (or the pseudogene TRBV3-2) with TRBJ1-2, with 7 nucleotides matching TRBD1. CDR1 is LGHDT, CDR2 YNNKEL, per germline (reference sequence). The length of the CDR3 is 16 residues. V was pared by 4 bases and J by 4 bases, with 12 bases of the junction left unmatched.

This clone was seen a handful of times. This chain uses TRBV10-3 with TRBJ1-6, with no clear D. The V and J ends lost 4 bases and 9 bases respectively, with 13 bases between them. Germline-derived CDR1 and CDR2 are ENHRY and SYGVKD. The CDR3 runs to 14 residues. CDR3 sequence: CAISGPPTVSPLHF. In DNA form, the CDR3 reads TGTGCCATCAGTGGTCCTCCTACCGTTTCACCCCTCCACTTT.

The chain couples TRBV18 to TRBJ1-5; 8 positions match TRBD1. The CDR3 totals 17 residues. Germline V gene sequence: CDR1 KGHSH, CDR2 LQKENI. The V and J ends lost 3 bases and 2 bases, in that order; junction bases with no gene match: 9. The CDR3 sequence is CASSPTPGQGGNQPQHF. CDR3 in DNA: TGTGCCAGCTCACCCACCCCCGGACAGGGAGGCAATCAGCCCCAGCATTTT.

The V and J genes are TRBV7-9 and TRBJ1-6; TRBD1 matches at 9 bases. Germline lookup yields CDR1 SEHNR and CDR2 FQNEAQ (reference sequence). Trimming removed 5 bases from V and 10 bases from J; junction bases left unmatched: 6. CDR3 length: 14 amino acids. CDR3 sequence (DNA): TGTGCCAGCAGCGGACAGGGGAATTGGTCACCCCTCCACTTT. It yields the protein CASSGQGNWSPLHF.

The chain employs TRBV6-1 and TRBJ1-4; D is possibly TRBD1 (6 bases). V lost 3 bases and J lost 6, with 14 bases in between. Looked up from germline, CDR1 is MNHNS and CDR2 is SASEGT. The CDR3 consists of 15 residues. CDR3 amino acids: CASSDLGGRDEKLFF. In nucleotides, the CDR3 is TGTGCCAGCAGTGACCTAGGGGGACGAGATGAAAAACTGTTTTTT.

This clone was counted between two and nine times. The gene calls are TRBV11-2 and TRBJ2-2; TRBD1 is a possible D gene (6 bases). From germline, CDR1 is SGHAT and CDR2 FQNNGV. The CDR3 is made up of 15 amino acids. V was pared by 5 bases and J by 2 bases, with 12 bases between. CDR3 amino acids: CASSHPGQNTGELFF. CDR3 DNA: TGTGCCAGCAGCCATCCGGGACAAAACACCGGGGAGCTGTTTTTT.

This chain uses TRBV4-2 with TRBJ1-3; a weak D match, TRBD1 (6 bases). The CDR3 is made up of 19 amino acids. Per the germline V gene, CDR1 is LGHNA and CDR2 is YNFKEQ. Trimming took off 2 bases at V and 1 base at J, with 21 bases between the two ends. The CDR3 protein is CASSQYSGRGGASGNTIYF. DNA for the CDR3: TGTGCCAGCAGCCAATATTCGGGACGAGGGGGGGCTTCTGGAAACACCATATATTTT.

This clone has just one count. The V gene is TRBV30, the J gene TRBJ1-3, with D possibly matching TRBD1 (5 bases). The CDR3 is 14 amino acids. CDR1 GTSNPN and CDR2 SVGIG come from the germline V gene (reference sequence). Trimming removed 2 bases from V and 2 bases from J, with 10 bases in between. The CDR3 here is CAWSITGAGNTIYF. CDR3 sequence (DNA): TGTGCCTGGAGTATCACGGGGGCTGGAAACACCATATATTTT.

V and J are TRBV6-2 or TRBV6-3 and TRBJ2-3; D uncertain. Germline-derived CDR1 and CDR2 are MNHEY and SVGEGT. V lost 2 bases and J lost 2, with 8 bases in between. The CDR3 is 14 amino acids. As DNA, the CDR3 is TGTGCCAGCAGTTACGACAAGCACACAGATACGCAGTATTTT. Amino acids: CASSYDKHTDTQYF.

V gene TRBV10-2 combines with J gene TRBJ1-4; 8 bases fit TRBD1. Germline CDR1 is WSHSY and CDR2 is SAAADI. V shed 6 bases and J 8 bases; nucleotides not matched to a gene: 8. The CDR3 totals 14 residues. The CDR3 region is CASSEAGGGEKLFF. CDR3 nucleotides: TGCGCCAGCAGCGAAGCAGGGGGCGGGGAAAAACTGTTTTTT.

This clone has just a few counts. V gene TRBV9 combines with J gene TRBJ1-1; D is possibly TRBD1 (5 bases). This CDR3 is 17 amino acids long. Trimming removed 0 bases from V and 5 bases from J, with 20 bases in between. The germline gives CDR1 SGDLS, CDR2 YYNGEE. CDR3 DNA: TGTGCCAGCAGCGTAGGGAAAGGGGATTCGGTTGGTACTGAAGCTTTCTTT. This sequence encodes CASSVGKGDSVGTEAFF. Filled out from reference TRBV9 and TRBJ1-1, the complete variable domain reads DSGVTQTPKHLITATGQRVTLRCSPRSGDLSVYWYQQSLDQGLQFLIQYYNGEERAKGNILERFSAQQFPDLHSELNLSSLELGDSALYFCASSVGKGDSVGTEAFFGQGTRLTVV.

The chain links TRBV15 to TRBJ2-5; 8 nucleotides agree with TRBD2. V shed 4 bases, J shed 5 bases, and the junction held 6 bases outside the gene matches. CDR1 and CDR2 from the germline V gene are LNHNV and YYDKDF (reference sequence). The CDR3 consists of 14 residues. The CDR3 DNA sequence: TGTGCCACCAGCAAGTTAGCGGGGAGTGAGACCCAGTACTTC. It yields the protein CATSKLAGSETQYF.

The chain couples TRBV9 to TRBJ1-1; a weak D match, TRBD1 (6 bases). Trimming cost V 6 bases and J 5 bases, with 20 bases left between them. This CDR3 region has 15 residues. The germline CDR1 and CDR2 sequences are SGDLS and YYNGEE. CDR3 in DNA: TGTGCCAGCAACCGGGACACCTTTCTGCGGACTGAAGCTTTCTTT. This codes for CASNRDTFLRTEAFF.

The rearrangement joins TRBV10-3 to TRBJ2-1, with D possibly being TRBD2 (6 bases). CDR3 length equals 14 residues. Germline values: CDR1 ENHRY, CDR2 SYGVKD. Trimming took 10 bases from V and 0 from J, leaving 13 bases between them. This CDR3 reads CATRDSDSYNEQFF. CDR3 bases: TGTGCCACCCGGGACTCGGACTCCTACAATGAGCAGTTCTTC.

The chain couples TRBV5-6 to TRBJ1-4, with 12 bases that match TRBD1. The germline CDR1 and CDR2 sequences are SGHDT and YYEEEE. The CDR3 totals 15 residues. V dropped 4 bases and J dropped 8; count of bases not matched to a gene: 6. This CDR3 is CASSLGGTGGEKLFF. CDR3 DNA: TGTGCCAGCAGCCTGGGAGGGACAGGGGGCGAAAAACTGTTTTTT.

This CDR3 is CSVESLTGASYEQYF. In DNA, the CDR3 is TGCAGCGTTGAATCTTTGACAGGGGCGTCCTACGAGCAGTACTTC. The rearrangement joins TRBV29-1 to TRBJ2-7, with 8 bases that match TRBD1. Germline-derived CDR1 and CDR2 are SQVTM and ANQGSEA. The CDR3 is 15 amino acids. The J segment lost 1 base and the V segment lost 2 bases, leaving 7 bases of the junction unmatched.

V is TRBV4-3 and J is TRBJ2-7, with D tentatively TRBD2 (6 bases). Germline-derived CDR1 and CDR2 are LGHNA and YSLEER. The CDR3 totals 15 residues. V lost 0 bases and J lost 3, with 12 bases in between. The DNA of the CDR3 is TGCGCCAGCAGCCAAGATACCGGGAGAGGCTACGAGCAGTACTTC. As protein: CASSQDTGRGYEQYF.

This sequence joins TRBV4-2 and TRBJ2-5, with 13 bases fitting TRBD2. This CDR3 is 16 amino acids long. J was trimmed by 5 bases and V by 1 base; bases with no gene match: 4. Germline lookup yields CDR1 LGHNA and CDR2 YNFKEQ. The CDR3 DNA sequence: TGTGCCAGCAGCCAAGGAACTAGCGGGGGGGAGGAGACCCAGTACTTC. It specifies CASSQGTSGGEETQYF.